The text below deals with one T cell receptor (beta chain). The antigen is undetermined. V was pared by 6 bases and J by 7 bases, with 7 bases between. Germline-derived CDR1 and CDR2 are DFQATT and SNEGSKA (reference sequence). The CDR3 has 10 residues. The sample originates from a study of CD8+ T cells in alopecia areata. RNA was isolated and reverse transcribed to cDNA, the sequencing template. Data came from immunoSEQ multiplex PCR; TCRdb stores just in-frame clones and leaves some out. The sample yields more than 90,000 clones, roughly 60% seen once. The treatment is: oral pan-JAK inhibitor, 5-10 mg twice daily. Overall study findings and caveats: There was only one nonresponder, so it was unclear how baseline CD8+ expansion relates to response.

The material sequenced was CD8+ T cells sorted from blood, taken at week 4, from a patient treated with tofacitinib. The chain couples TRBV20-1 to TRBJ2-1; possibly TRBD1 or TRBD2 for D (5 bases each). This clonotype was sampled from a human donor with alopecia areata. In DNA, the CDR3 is TGCAGTGCGGGGGAAAATGAGCAGTTCTTC. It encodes CSAGENEQFF.